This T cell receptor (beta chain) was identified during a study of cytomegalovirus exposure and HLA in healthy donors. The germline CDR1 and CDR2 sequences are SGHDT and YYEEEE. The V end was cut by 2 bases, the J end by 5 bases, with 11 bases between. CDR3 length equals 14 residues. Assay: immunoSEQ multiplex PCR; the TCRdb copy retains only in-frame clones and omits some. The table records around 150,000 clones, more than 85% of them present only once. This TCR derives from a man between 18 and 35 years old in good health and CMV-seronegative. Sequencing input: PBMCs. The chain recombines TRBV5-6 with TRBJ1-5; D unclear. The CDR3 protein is CASSFFWRDQPQHF. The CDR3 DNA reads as TGTGCCAGCAGCTTCTTTTGGAGGGATCAGCCCCAGCATTTT.